This TCR beta chain was recovered during a study of T-cell memory formation after mild COVID-19. Background on the study: There were largely donor-specific TCR clusters.

Germline assignment: CDR1 SGHTA and CDR2 FQGTGA. Trimming cost V 3 bases and J 4 bases, with 12 bases left between them. This CDR3 region has 15 residues. cDNA libraries for TCR alpha and TCR beta, carrying sample barcodes and UMIs, came from 5'RACE with constant-segment primers. TCRdb recomputed calls from the 5' RACE reads with MiXCR, one row per CDR3 protein. The sample yields about 250,000 distinct CDR3 sequences, 15% seen once. This clonotype was counted only a few times. The specimen sequenced was PBMCs or a T cell subset sorted from them (not recorded which). J is TRBJ2-2 and V is TRBV7-3; perhaps TRBD1 as D (8 bases). The TCR was taken from an adult woman who had mild COVID-19 (a few samples of this study predate the infection). Cell type and time point are not known. The chain's CDR3 is CASSFNRGGTGELFF. As DNA, the CDR3 is TGTGCCAGCAGCTTCAACAGGGGGGGCACCGGGGAGCTGTTTTTT.